What follows is one T cell receptor (beta chain) and its context. The data were taken from a study of sequential checkpoint blockade in melanoma. The wider study: Arm A got nivolumab then ipilimumab; arm B the reverse, 1:1. Each arm's sequence ended with maintenance nivolumab.

Stated treatment: randomized to nivolumab then ipilimumab (arm A) or the reverse (arm B). Patients had received no earlier DNA-damaging chemotherapy. PBMC sorting kept live CD3+CD8+ cells without CD19 or CD56. The CDR3 runs 14 residues. Germline loops: CDR1 SGHDT, CDR2 YYEEEE. Trimming stripped 4 bases from V and 1 base from J, with 11 bases between. Using immunoSEQ multiplex PCR, the repertoire was profiled, and TCRdb retains in-frame clones only, with some absent. The table lists about 8,400 clones, roughly 90% of them singletons. The source of this sequence is a human donor with melanoma. This chain joins TRBV5-6 and TRBJ1-1; possible D gene TRBD1, 6 bases. Here the sequenced sample was CD8+ T cells sorted from blood (inferred from file names), taken from a patient given nivolumab and ipilimumab in sequence. The CDR3 DNA reads as TGTGCCAGCAGCCAGGGACACCGGAACACTGAAGCTTTCTTT. Its translation: CASSQGHRNTEAFF.